This entry describes one T cell receptor (beta chain). These data belong to a study of patients and donors after allogeneic stem cell transplantation. TCRdb re-analysed the RT-PCR reads in MiXCR, keeping a single row per CDR3 protein. The sample lists over 400,000 distinct CDR3 sequences; 16% were seen once. The sample consisted of blood, either unsorted or a sorted T cell fraction (not recorded which). The clonotype originates from a human donor who was either an allogeneic HSCT recipient or a stem cell or donor lymphocyte infusion donor (not recorded which). It is not recorded whose cells these are; they may come from a transplant donor.

CDR3 sequence reads: CASSSGQGGRQPQHF. The CDR3 DNA reads TGTGCCAGTAGTTCTGGACAGGGAGGTAGGCAGCCCCAGCATTTT. The rearrangement joins TRBV19 to TRBJ1-5; TRBD1 agrees at 8 bases. Looked up from germline, CDR1 is LNHDA and CDR2 is SQIVND (reference sequence). This CDR3 has 15 residues. Germline trimming cut 5 bases from V and 7 bases from J; bases unmatched to any gene: 10.